The TCR beta chain described here comes from a study of monozygotic twins with inflammatory bowel disease. TCRdb re-analyzed the 5' RACE reads; it lists each CDR3 protein once, without DNA. The sample table includes fewer than 450,000 distinct CDR3 sequences. The sample comprised blood. This TCR came from a human donor with ulcerative colitis or Crohn's disease, or a healthy co-twin of an affected twin (not recorded which).

The CDR3 region is CASSLRSSRVYEQYF. This chain connects TRBV28 to TRBJ2-7; with no DNA, the TCRdb D assignment of TRBD1 cannot be verified. CDR1 and CDR2 (germline): MDHEN, SYDVKM. CDR3 length: 15 amino acids.